This T cell receptor beta chain is from a study of blood T cell repertoires in COVID-19. Study in general: The cDNA or gDNA used as material had been derived from T cells, B-cell-depleted T cells, or PBMCs.

This clone was picked up a small number of times. The ends lost 3 bases at V and 9 bases at J; junction bases unmatched: 10. The CDR3 has 15 amino acids. Germline V gene lookup returns CDR1 LNHDA and CDR2 SQIVND (reference sequence). In the authors' methods: Using reference gene primer amplification, nucleated cell counts were estimated. Assay used: immunoSEQ multiplex PCR; TCRdb lists only in-frame clones, some missing. That table is the source of V, J and clone size, and D and trimming were worked out from the DNA. The table has 76,000 or so clones, roughly 89% seen once. The TCR was taken from a human donor in a cohort sampled during active COVID-19. The chain recombines TRBV19 with TRBJ1-5; TRBD1 matches at 8 bases. The sample taken for sequencing was peripheral blood. The CDR3 reads CASSISITGGSPQHF. CDR3 nucleotides: TGTGCCAGTAGTATCTCTATAACAGGGGGTTCGCCCCAGCATTTT. Full variable domain (missing parts from reference TRBV19 and TRBJ1-5): DGGITQSPKYLFRKEGQNVTLSCEQNLNHDAMYWYRQDPGQGLRLIYYSQIVNDFQKGDIAEGYSVSREKKESFPLTVTSAQKNPTAFYLCASSISITGGSPQHFGDGTRLSIL.